These 31 T cell receptor beta chains were all obtained from the same sample, sequenced in a study of immune characterization of retroperitoneal liposarcoma. TCRdb reanalysed the PCR reads using MiXCR and keeps one entry per CDR3 protein. The sample has fewer than 2,000 distinct CDR3 sequences; 40% to 55% are singletons. Sequencing was performed on tumor tissue. The source is a female donor with retroperitoneal liposarcoma.

This clonotype was found a few times. The genes are TRBV7-2 and TRBJ2-1, with D possibly being TRBD1 (5 bases). The CDR3 loop spans 13 amino acids. V shed 2 bases and J shed 10 bases, with 12 bases lying between them. From germline, CDR1 is SGHTA and CDR2 FQGNSA. CDR3 protein: CASSLSRVYEQFF. CDR3 DNA: TGTGCCAGCAGCTTATCCAGGGTATACGAGCAGTTCTTC.

This rearrangement joins TRBV7-3 to TRBJ2-3; 8 bases match TRBD1. Germline trimming cut 5 bases from V and 11 bases from J; bases unmatched to any gene: 18. The CDR3 sequence is 16 residues long. CDR1 is SGHTA and CDR2 is FQGTGA in the germline V gene. The DNA for the CDR3 is TGTGCCAGCAGCCCTAACCGGCATGGACAGGGTCGCGAGCAGTATTTT. Amino acids: CASSPNRHGQGREQYF.

This chain connects TRBV27 to TRBJ2-5; 11 bases line up with TRBD2. J lost 3 bases, V lost 5 bases, and 8 bases had no gene match. CDR3 size: 16 residues. In germline, CDR1 is MNHEY, CDR2 SMNVEV (reference sequence). CDR3 nucleotides: TGTGCCAGCAGTAAGAAACTAGCGGGAGCCGAAGAGACCCAGTACTTC. Translating gives CASSKKLAGAEETQYF.

The V and J genes are TRBV6-1 and TRBJ2-1, with 8 bases lining up with TRBD1. The end of the DNA fits TRBJ2-5 better, so the J call may be wrong. CDR1 is MNHNS and CDR2 is SASEGT in the germline V gene. CDR3 size: 14 residues. The CDR3 DNA is TGTGCCAGCAGAAGGACAGGGATTGTGGAGACCCAGTACTTC. This gives the protein CASRRTGIVETQYF.

The chain is built from TRBV6-2 or TRBV6-3 and TRBJ2-5; TRBD2 is a possible D gene (7 bases). The end of the DNA is better explained by TRBJ2-7, so the J call may be wrong. The CDR3 is 14 amino acids. From germline, CDR1 is MNHEY and CDR2 SVGEGT. The CDR3 coding sequence is TGTGCCAGCAGTTACAGTCGGGGGGCGCCCGAGCAGTACTTC. As protein: CASSYSRGAPEQYF.

The chain couples TRBV7-6 to TRBJ2-1, with TRBD1 matching 9 bases. V lost 1 base and J lost 9; bases outside the gene matches: 1. Looked up from germline, CDR1 is SGHVS and CDR2 is FNYEAQ. This CDR3 region has 13 residues. The DNA for the CDR3 is TGTGCCAGCAGCTTAGGGACAGGGGTTGAGCAGTTCTTC. Protein sequence: CASSLGTGVEQFF.

This chain uses TRBV6-2 or TRBV6-3 with TRBJ2-3; TRBD2 agrees at 10 bases. CDR1 and CDR2 from the germline V gene are MNHEY and SVGEGT. The CDR3 spans 15 residues. The V and J ends lost 5 bases and 4 bases, in that order; junction bases with no gene match: 6. In DNA, the CDR3 is TGTGCCAGCAGTATACTAGCGGGAAGTTCAGATACGCAGTATTTT. It encodes CASSILAGSSDTQYF.

This clonotype ranks as medium-sized. The chain carries TRBV10-1 and TRBJ2-1; D is possibly TRBD1 (5 bases). The CDR3 loop spans 13 amino acids. Looked up from germline, CDR1 is WNHNN and CDR2 is SYGVQD (reference sequence). Trimming left V 2 bases short and J 10 bases short, with 12 bases between. The CDR3 nucleotides are TGCGCCAGCAGTGAGGGACACTCCTACGAGCAGTTCTTC. Protein sequence: CASSEGHSYEQFF.

The chain combines TRBV6-1 with TRBJ2-3, with 8 nucleotides matching TRBD2. The DNA end lines up better with TRBJ2-7; the J call may be wrong. The CDR3 sequence is 14 residues long. CDR1 MNHNS and CDR2 SASEGT come from the germline V gene. The CDR3 nucleotides are TGTGCCAGCACTCCGACTAGCGACCCCTACGAGCAGTACTTC. Its translation: CASTPTSDPYEQYF.

The rearrangement uses TRBV12-3 or TRBV12-4 and TRBJ2-1; 10 bases are shared with TRBD2. The J segment lost 5 bases and the V segment lost 2 bases, leaving 0 bases of the junction unmatched. The CDR3 length is 14 residues. Here the CDR3 DNA reads TGTGCCAGCAGTTTACTAGCGGGAGACAATGAGCAGTTCTTC. Translated: CASSLLAGDNEQFF.

In its sample, this clonotype ranks as medium-sized. J is TRBJ2-3 and V is TRBV7-2, with 7 bases matching TRBD2. CDR3 length: 14 residues. CDR1 is SGHTA, CDR2 FQGNSA, per germline. After removal of 3 bases from V and 2 bases from J, the junction contained 2 bases not matched to a gene. For the CDR3, the DNA is TGTGCCAGCAGCTTCGGGGGGTCCACAGATACGCAGTATTTT. It yields the protein CASSFGGSTDTQYF.

This clonotype is labeled large. The chain couples TRBV6-1 to TRBJ2-1; D unclear. Gene TRBJ2-7 matches the end of the DNA better, so the J call may be wrong. The CDR3 has 16 residues. CDR1 MNHNS and CDR2 SASEGT come from the germline V gene. This CDR3 is CASSERQVSSYNEQYF. For the CDR3, the DNA is TGTGCCAGCAGTGAACGGCAGGTTAGCTCCTACAATGAGCAGTACTTC.

The rearrangement uses TRBV12-3 or TRBV12-4 and TRBJ2-7, with D uncertain. CDR3 size: 12 residues. V was shortened by 3 bases and J by 2 bases, with 5 bases between the two germline ends. The CDR3 region has the DNA TGTGCCAGCAGTTTTAACACCTACGAGCAGTACTTC. Translation gives CASSFNTYEQYF.

This rearrangement joins TRBV6-2 or TRBV6-3 to TRBJ2-1; tentative D call: TRBD2 (5 bases). V lost 7 bases, J lost 9 bases, and 16 bases lay in between. Germline CDR1 MNHEY, CDR2 SVGEGT. The CDR3 is 13 residues long. The CDR3 loop reads CASKRTGNGEQFF. In DNA, the CDR3 is TGTGCCAGCAAGCGGACTGGGAACGGTGAGCAGTTCTTC.

The chain is built from TRBV12-3 or TRBV12-4 and TRBJ2-4, with D unclear. V lost 4 bases and J lost 9, with 13 bases in between. The CDR3 is 13 residues long. CDR3 amino acids: CASSSGSFSIQYF. Here the CDR3 DNA reads TGTGCCAGCAGTTCTGGGTCCTTTAGCATTCAGTACTTC.

The sample holds a few counts of this clonotype. The V gene is TRBV6-1, the J gene TRBJ2-1; the D gene could be TRBD1 or TRBD2 (5 bases each). The end of the DNA fits TRBJ2-7 better, so the J call may be wrong. The CDR3 runs 11 residues. Germline loops: CDR1 MNHNS, CDR2 SASEGT. This CDR3 is CASSWGNEQYF. DNA of the CDR3: TGTGCCAGCTCGTGGGGGAATGAGCAGTACTTC.

The chain recombines TRBV12-3 or TRBV12-4 with TRBJ2-1, with D perhaps matching TRBD1 or TRBD2 (5 bases each). The CDR3 extends over 14 amino acids. Trimming cost V 7 bases and J 4 bases, with 14 bases left between them. Here the CDR3 DNA reads TGTGCCAGCACCCTAACGGGACGGTACAATGAGCAGTTCTTC. Its protein product is CASTLTGRYNEQFF.

This clonotype was counted only a few times. Possible read error: a much larger clone is one base away. The V and J genes are TRBV7-6 and TRBJ2-1, with D perhaps given as TRBD1 or TRBD2 (6 bases each). Near its end, the DNA agrees better with TRBJ2-5, so the J call may be wrong. This CDR3 comprises 17 residues. The germline V gene has CDR1 SGHVS and CDR2 FNYEAQ. The CDR3 DNA reads TGTGCCAGCAGCCCCCCTTTCGGGCGGGGCGAGGGGGGGACCCAGTACTTC. Its protein product is CASSPPFGRGEGGTQYF.

This clonotype was detected a few times. This chain connects TRBV7-2 to TRBJ2-1; 9 positions agree with TRBD2. V shed 1 base, J shed 3 bases, and the junction held 1 base outside the gene matches. CDR1 SGHTA and CDR2 FQGNSA come from the germline V gene. The CDR3 spans 15 residues. The CDR3 protein is CASSLDSGSYNEQFF. The CDR3 region has the DNA TGTGCCAGCAGCTTAGATAGCGGGAGCTACAATGAGCAGTTCTTC.

This clonotype was recorded a few times. CDR3 region: CAGRLAGRNEQFF. The CDR3 DNA reads TGTGCCGGCCGACTAGCGGGAAGGAATGAGCAGTTCTTC. The J gene is TRBJ2-1, the V gene TRBV6-1; 11 positions match TRBD2. The CDR3 totals 13 residues. V lost 11 bases to trimming and J lost 7 bases; unmatched junction nucleotides: 7. Per germline, CDR1 MNHNS and CDR2 SASEGT.

This clonotype was seen a few times. This chain joins TRBV6-6 and TRBJ2-1; D is ambiguous. The CDR3 is 14 residues long. The V gene's germline CDR1 is MNHNY and CDR2 SVGAGI (reference sequence). Deletions cut 1 base from V and 10 bases from J, with 14 bases between. The CDR3 loop is CASSYLGGTYEQFF. The CDR3 DNA reads TGTGCCAGCAGTTACTTAGGCGGAACCTACGAGCAGTTCTTC.

The gene calls are TRBV27 and TRBJ2-1, with 12 bases fitting TRBD2. The germline CDR1 and CDR2 sequences are MNHEY and SMNVEV (reference sequence). The CDR3 has 14 residues. After removal of 5 bases from V and 15 bases from J, the junction contained 11 bases not matched to a gene. This chain's CDR3 is CASSPARTSGTLFF. The CDR3 DNA reads TGTGCCAGCAGTCCCGCTCGGACTAGCGGGACTCTGTTCTTC.

V and J are TRBV27 and TRBJ2-5; D is unresolved. The end of the DNA is better explained by TRBJ2-7, so the J call may be wrong. Germline lookup yields CDR1 MNHEY and CDR2 SMNVEV (reference sequence). The CDR3 contains 14 residues. As DNA, the CDR3 is TGTGCCAGCACCCGACGGGTAGGTGGCTACGAGCAGTACTTC. Its translation: CASTRRVGGYEQYF.

The chain is built from TRBV6-5 and TRBJ2-1, with TRBD1 identical over 7 bases. The J call could be wrong; TRBJ2-7 is a better fit for the DNA end. CDR3 length equals 17 residues. CDR1 MNHEY and CDR2 SVGAGI come from the germline V gene. In DNA form, the CDR3 reads TGTGCCAGCAGTTACATGAAAGATACCGGGACAGCTTTCGAGCAGTACTTC. Translating it yields CASSYMKDTGTAFEQYF.

V usage is TRBV6-6 and J usage is TRBJ2-1; D is unresolved. There are 18 residues in the CDR3. Trimming took 0 bases from V and 0 from J, leaving 15 bases between them. The germline CDR1 and CDR2 sequences are MNHNY and SVGAGI (reference sequence). The CDR3 sequence: CASSYSGLEGSSYNEQFF. As DNA, the CDR3 is TGTGCCAGCAGTTACTCAGGCTTGGAAGGAAGCTCCTACAATGAGCAGTTCTTC.

This clonotype has just a few counts. One end of the junction varies from germline; a read error may be responsible. The gene calls are TRBV7-2 and TRBJ2-1; TRBD2 matches at 9 bases. The germline V gene encodes CDR1 SGHTA and CDR2 FQGNSA. This CDR3 has 14 amino acids. In nucleotides, the CDR3 is TGTGCCAGCAACTTAGCGGGAGCTTACAATGAGCAGTTCTTC. Its translation is CASNLAGAYNEQFF.

The rearrangement links TRBV27 to TRBJ2-1; 8 bases are a match to TRBD1. This CDR3 comprises 15 residues. Germline V CDR1 and CDR2: MNHEY, SMNVEV (reference sequence). The V and J ends lost 6 bases and 7 bases, in that order; junction bases with no gene match: 11. CDR3 region: CASSLGTGISNEQFF. CDR3 DNA sequence: TGTGCCAGCAGCCTCGGGACAGGCATATCGAATGAGCAGTTCTTC.

This clonotype was picked up a small number of times. The gene calls are TRBV12-3 or TRBV12-4 and TRBJ2-1, with D perhaps matching TRBD2 (5 bases). The CDR3 has 15 amino acids. V lost 8 bases to trimming and J lost 8 bases, with 22 bases between them. CDR3 DNA sequence: TGTGCCAGCTGGACCGGTAATAGCGTGGTCGATGAGCAGTTCTTC. It codes for CASWTGNSVVDEQFF.

The J gene is TRBJ2-5, the V gene TRBV10-1; 10 bases align to TRBD1. Trimming cost V 10 bases and J 4 bases; bases outside gene matches: 6. Germline V lookup: CDR1 WNHNN, CDR2 SYGVQD (reference sequence). This CDR3 has 13 amino acids. CDR3 loop: CATGDRGRETQYF. CDR3 sequence (DNA): TGCGCCACCGGGGACAGGGGTAGAGAGACCCAGTACTTC.

The chain has TRBV6-1 and TRBJ2-5; possibly TRBD1 or TRBD2 for D (6 bases each). Trimming cost V 6 bases and J 11 bases, with 19 bases left between them. CDR3 length: 13 residues. Germline lookup yields CDR1 MNHNS and CDR2 SASEGT. The CDR3 nucleotides read TGTGCCAGCAGAACGGGGGCCTACAATGAGCAGTACTTC. It specifies CASRTGAYNEQYF.

The chain's CDR3 is CASSPTGQNYEQFF. CDR3 coding DNA: TGTGCCAGCAGCCCGACGGGTCAAAACTACGAGCAGTTCTTC. The rearrangement links TRBV7-2 to TRBJ2-5, with D unclear. The J call may not be correct, given that the DNA end is closer to TRBJ2-1. Germline CDR1 and CDR2: SGHTA and FQGNSA. This CDR3 has 14 residues.